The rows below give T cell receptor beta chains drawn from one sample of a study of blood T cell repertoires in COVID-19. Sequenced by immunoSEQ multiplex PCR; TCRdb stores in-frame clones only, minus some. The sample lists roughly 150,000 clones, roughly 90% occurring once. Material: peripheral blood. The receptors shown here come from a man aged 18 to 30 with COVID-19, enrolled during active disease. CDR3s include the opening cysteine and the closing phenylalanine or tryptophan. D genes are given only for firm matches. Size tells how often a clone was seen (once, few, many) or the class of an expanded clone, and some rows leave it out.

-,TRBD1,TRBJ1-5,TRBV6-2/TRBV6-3,TGTGCCAGCAGTTACTCGACAGGGGCGCAGCCCCAGCATTTT,CASSYSTGAQPQHF
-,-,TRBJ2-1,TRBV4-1,TGCGCCAGCAGAAAGCGTAGCGGAATGATCTCCTACAATGAGCAGTTCTTC,CASRKRSGMISYNEQFF
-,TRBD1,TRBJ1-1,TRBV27,TGTGCCAGCAGTTCCCACAGGGGTTTGGCCACTGAAGCTTTCTTT,CASSSHRGLATEAFF
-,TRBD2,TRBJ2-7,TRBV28,TGTGCCAGCAGTTACCCTAGCGGGAGGTTCGACGAGCAGTACTTC,CASSYPSGRFDEQYF
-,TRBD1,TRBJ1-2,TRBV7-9,TGTGCCAGCAGCTTAGGACAGGGGGCCGGCTACACCTTC,CASSLGQGAGYTF
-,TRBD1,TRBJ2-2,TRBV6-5,TGTGCCAGCACTAGGCGTAGGGGGCAGGCCGGGGAGCTGTTTTTT,CASTRRRGQAGELFF
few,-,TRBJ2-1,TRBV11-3,TGTGCCAGCAGCCCCTCGAGCTCCTACAATGAGCAGTTCTTC,CASSPSSSYNEQFF
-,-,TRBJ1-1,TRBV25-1,TGTGCCAGCAGTGCCCCGGACAGATACACTGAAGCTTTCTTT,CASSAPDRYTEAFF
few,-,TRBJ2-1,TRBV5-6,TGTGCCAGCAGCTACCAAGCGGGCCTGTACAATGAGCAGTTCTTC,CASSYQAGLYNEQFF
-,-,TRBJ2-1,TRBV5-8,TGTGCCAGCAGCTCGGGTAGGACTTCCCACAATGAGCAGTTCTTC,CASSSGRTSHNEQFF
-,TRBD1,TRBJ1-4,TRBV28,TGTGCCAGCAGACTACAGGGGGCTAATGAAAAACTGTTTTTT,CASRLQGANEKLFF
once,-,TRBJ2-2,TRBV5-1,TGCGCCAGCAGCTTGGAGGGGTGGGACACCTACTCTCTCAAGGAGCTGTTTTTT,CASSLEGWDTYSLKELFF
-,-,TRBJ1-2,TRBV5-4,TGTGCCAGCAGCTTGACAGGGAGATATGGCTACACCTTC,CASSLTGRYGYTF
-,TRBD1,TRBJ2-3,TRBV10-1,TGCGCCAGCAGCCCCCCGGGACAGGGGTCTGATACGCAGTATTTT,CASSPPGQGSDTQYF
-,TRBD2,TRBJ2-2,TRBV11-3,TGTGCCAGCTCCCCCGGGTCTAGCGGGAGGACCGGGGAGCTGTTTTTT,CASSPGSSGRTGELFF
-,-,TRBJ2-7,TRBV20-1,TGCAGTGCGGGCAAGCAGTACTTC,CSAGKQYF
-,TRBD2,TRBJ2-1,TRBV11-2,TGTGCCAGCAGCTTAATTGGGACTAGCTCCTACAATGAGCAGTTCTTC,CASSLIGTSSYNEQFF
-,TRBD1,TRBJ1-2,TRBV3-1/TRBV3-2,TGTGCCAGCAGCCGTGCCGGGACAGGGATGATGGGGAGCTATGGCTACACCTTC,CASSRAGTGMMGSYGYTF
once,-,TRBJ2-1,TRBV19,TGTGCCAGTAGTATATCCTCAGGGAATTCCTACAATGAGCAGTTCTTC,CASSISSGNSYNEQFF
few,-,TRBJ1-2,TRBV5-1,TGCGCCAGCAGCTCGACAAGTAACTATGGCTACACCTTC,CASSSTSNYGYTF
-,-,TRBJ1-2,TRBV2,TGTGCCAGCAGTGAATTCGGGGGGCGCTTTGGCTACACCTTC,CASSEFGGRFGYTF
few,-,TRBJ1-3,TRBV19,TGTGCCAGTAGTATAGATTTGGGACAAACTCACTCTGGAAACACCATATATTTT,CASSIDLGQTHSGNTIYF
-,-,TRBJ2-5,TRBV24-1,TGTGCCACCAGCGCTCAGGATTGGGAGACCCAGTACTTC,CATSAQDWETQYF
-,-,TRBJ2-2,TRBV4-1,TGCGCCAGCAGCCAAGATTCGCTAATGATAGCCGGGGAGCTGTTTTTT,CASSQDSLMIAGELFF
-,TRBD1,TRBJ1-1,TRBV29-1,TGCAGCGGCTACGGGACAGGGGCTGAAGCTTTCTTT,CSGYGTGAEAFF
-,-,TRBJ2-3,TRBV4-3,TGCGCCAGCAGCCAAGAGACTACGCGGGGCACAGATACGCAGTATTTT,CASSQETTRGTDTQYF
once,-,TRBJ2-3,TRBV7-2,TGTGCCAGCAGCTTAAGGCCCCCCCAGGGGGATACGCAGTATTTT,CASSLRPPQGDTQYF
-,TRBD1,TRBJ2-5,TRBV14,TGTGCCAGCAGCCCCTGGACAGGGGTAGAGACCCAGTACTTC,CASSPWTGVETQYF
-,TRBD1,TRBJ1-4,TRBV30,TGTGCCTGGAGTACAACTAAGGGGGCACCTGGGGAAAAACTGCTTTTT,CAWSTTKGAPGEKLLF
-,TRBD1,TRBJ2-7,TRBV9,TGTGCCAGCAGCTCAAGCGGGACAGGGGTCGAGCAGTACTTC,CASSSSGTGVEQYF